This paragraph covers one TCR beta chain sequence. Generated by immunoSEQ multiplex PCR, the TCRdb table keeps only in-frame clones and is missing some. In the table there are over 120,000 clones, more than 70% of which are singletons. Per the germline V gene, CDR1 is SGHRS and CDR2 is YFSETQ. V was cut by 0 bases and J by 5 bases, with 17 bases left in between. The CDR3 is 16 amino acids. These data are taken from a study of T cell responses to AZD1222 COVID-19 vaccine. The gene calls are TRBV5-1 and TRBJ2-5, with a possible D match to TRBD2 (5 bases). This receptor was taken from an adult who received the AZD1222 COVID-19 vaccine. The sequenced sample was peripheral blood, obtained 28 days after the second AZD1222 dose. The CDR3: CASSLAAVSSGETQYF. The DNA of the CDR3 is TGCGCCAGCAGCTTGGCGGCGGTGTCGTCGGGGGAGACCCAGTACTTC.